This T cell receptor (beta chain) is drawn from a study of beta chain features in type 1 diabetes. cDNA synthesis used the whole RNA isolate, giving expressed TCRB sequences. Data came from immunoSEQ multiplex PCR; TCRdb stores just in-frame clones and leaves some out. The sample shows 300,000 to 350,000 clones, roughly 12% of them seen only once. General study findings and limits: Shorter TCRB CDR3s, moderately but significantly so, marked every one of the four CD4+ subsets in Type 1 diabetes patients. At VDJ recombination sites, type 1 diabetes patients had fewer insertions and more deleted nucleotides.

With 1 base removed from V and 5 bases from J, the gap between germline ends came to 10 bases. Germline V gene lookup returns CDR1 SGHTA and CDR2 FQGNSA. The CDR3 spans 14 residues. Notes on this clone: Its specificity is not known.

The receptor was isolated from a woman between 18 and 29 years old with type 1 diabetes. This sequence joins TRBV7-2 and TRBJ2-3; D is undetermined. The source material was naive CD4+ T cells from blood. CDR3 sequence: CASSLGVYGDTQYF. The CDR3 DNA follows: TGTGCCAGCAGCTTAGGAGTCTATGGAGATACGCAGTATTTT.